The present entry profiles one T cell receptor (beta chain) with its context. Sequencing was performed with immunoSEQ multiplex PCR; in TCRdb, only in-frame clones are kept and a portion is missing. Of hundreds of thousands of clones in the sample, around 92% are singletons; the top ten hold about 24%. The record originates from a study of shared clonotypes between healthy human individuals. Terminally differentiated effector memory CD45RA+ cells were excluded by CCR7 positive selection of CD45RO-negative cells. Germline lookup yields CDR1 MGHRA and CDR2 YSYEKL. The CDR3 spans 15 residues. Trimming left V 1 base short and J 4 bases short, with 13 bases between.

The receptor comes from a man aged 25-45 years in good health. This chain uses TRBV4-1 with TRBJ1-1, with D uncertain. Material for sequencing was naive CD8+ T cells sorted from blood. CDR3 sequence reads: CASSQGELMITEAFF. CDR3 DNA sequence: TGCGCCAGCAGCCAAGGGGAACTGATGATCACTGAAGCTTTCTTT.